A single sample is the source of the 5 T cell receptor beta chains below, sequenced in a study of cytomegalovirus exposure and HLA in healthy donors. With 60 Vbeta and 13 Jbeta primers, the PCR was carried out. Data came from immunoSEQ multiplex PCR; TCRdb stores just in-frame clones and leaves some out. The sample consists of under 110,000 clones, approximately 85% of them appearing once. The sample taken for sequencing was PBMCs. These TCRs come from a man in his forties or fifties in good health and CMV-seronegative.

The V gene is TRBV7-9, the J gene TRBJ1-2, with D uncertain. Trimming left V 0 bases short and J 1 base short, with 12 bases between. Per the germline V gene, CDR1 is SEHNR and CDR2 is FQNEAQ (reference sequence). The CDR3 contains 16 residues. CDR3 protein: CASSLAVGGGNYGYTF. For the CDR3, the DNA is TGTGCCAGCAGCTTAGCGGTAGGAGGAGGTAACTATGGCTACACCTTC. The complete variable domain, with remaining parts taken from reference TRBV7-9 and TRBJ1-2, reads DTGVSQNPRHKITKRGQNVTFRCDPISEHNRLYWYRQTLGQGPEFLTYFQNEAQLEKSRLLSDRFSAERPKGSFSTLEIQRTEQGDSAMYLCASSLAVGGGNYGYTFGSGTRLTVV.

The chain recombines TRBV4-1 with TRBJ2-1; 14 positions agree with TRBD2. V shed 1 base, J shed 1 base, and the junction held 3 bases outside the gene matches. In germline, CDR1 is MGHRA, CDR2 YSYEKL. The CDR3 has 18 residues. In DNA form, the CDR3 reads TGCGCCAGCAGCCAAGGACTAGCGGGGGGGCGGTCCTACAATGAGCAGTTCTTC. Its translation is CASSQGLAGGRSYNEQFF.

V usage is TRBV5-1 and J usage is TRBJ2-5; tentative D call: TRBD1 (8 bases). The CDR3 covers 15 residues. Germline CDR1 is SGHRS and CDR2 is YFSETQ. The V end lost 4 bases, the J end lost 3 bases, and 16 bases lay between the germline ends. The CDR3 sequence is CASSRQQGGEETQYF. CDR3 bases: TGCGCCAGCAGCCGTCAACAGGGGGGGGAAGAGACCCAGTACTTC.

The genes are TRBV28 and TRBJ2-3, with D maybe TRBD2 (7 bases). CDR1 is MDHEN and CDR2 is SYDVKM in the germline V gene. This CDR3 region has 14 residues. V shed 8 bases and J shed 0 bases, with 12 bases lying between them. This CDR3 reads CASGSGGSTDTQYF. CDR3 DNA sequence: TGTGCCAGCGGATCGGGGGGCAGCACAGATACGCAGTATTTT.

V usage is TRBV18 and J usage is TRBJ1-5; 7 bases line up with TRBD1. In germline, CDR1 is KGHSH, CDR2 LQKENI. The V segment lost 3 bases and the J segment 6 bases; nucleotides outside the gene matches: 8. The CDR3 loop spans 15 amino acids. The CDR3 loop is CASSPSTGSGQPQHF. The CDR3 DNA sequence: TGTGCCAGCTCACCCTCGACAGGGTCGGGTCAGCCCCAGCATTTT.